Below, 31 T cell receptor beta chains from the same sample are listed, as sequenced in a study of T cell repertoires in aging, cancer and after chemotherapy. Amplification of TCR beta used genomic DNA extracted from peripheral blood. A mixed TRB-A/B primer pool amplified rearranged TRB by multiplex touch-down PCR. TCRdb fed the multiplex PCR reads into MiXCR, producing one record per CDR3 protein. There are over 700 distinct CDR3 sequences in the sample; approximately 29% occur only once, and 13% to 15% lies in the top ten. The sequenced material came from blood. All receptors derive from a human donor with a solid tumor.

This clonotype is large within its sample. The rearrangement joins TRBV5-4 to TRBJ2-1, with 10 bases identical to TRBD2. The trim removed 7 bases at V and 4 bases at J, leaving 8 bases unmatched. The germline V gene has CDR1 SGHNT and CDR2 YYREEE (reference sequence). This CDR3 comprises 15 residues. Here the CDR3 DNA reads TGTGCCAGCGGGATTAGCGGGGGGAGATACAATGAGCAGTTCTTC. It specifies CASGISGGRYNEQFF. Full variable domain (outside the CDR3, taken from reference TRBV5-4 and TRBJ2-1): ETGVTQSPTHLIKTRGQQVTLRCSSQSGHNTVSWYQQALGQGPQFIFQYYREEENGRGNFPPRFSGLQFPNYSSELNVNALELDDSALYLCASGISGGRYNEQFFGPGTRLTVL.

This chain uses TRBV28 with TRBJ2-1; no reliable D call. Trimming pared 2 bases from V and 9 bases from J, leaving 11 bases between. This CDR3 has 13 amino acids. Per germline, CDR1 MDHEN and CDR2 SYDVKM. The CDR3 reads CASSLTHRSEQFF. The DNA for the CDR3 is TGTGCCAGCAGTTTAACACATAGGAGTGAGCAGTTCTTC.

The chain employs TRBV20-1 and TRBJ1-1; 7 bases align to TRBD1. Germline lookup yields CDR1 DFQATT and CDR2 SNEGSKA (reference sequence). The CDR3 has 13 amino acids. The V segment lost 8 bases and the J segment 1 base; nucleotides outside the gene matches: 7. DNA of the CDR3: TGCAGTCCTCTCGGGACAGCGAACACTGAAGCTTTCTTT. The encoded protein is CSPLGTANTEAFF.

The CDR3 loop is CASSLVLGRNYGYTF. In DNA form, the CDR3 reads TGTGCCAGCAGCTTAGTGTTAGGCCGTAACTATGGCTACACCTTC. The chain employs TRBV11-2 and TRBJ1-2; the D is unclear. The germline V gene encodes CDR1 SGHAT and CDR2 FQNNGV. Trimming removed 1 base from V and 1 base from J, with 10 bases in between. This CDR3 is built from 15 residues.

This chain joins TRBV7-9 and TRBJ2-5; D call uncertain. Germline V CDR1 and CDR2: SEHNR, FQNEAQ (reference sequence). The CDR3 covers 12 residues. Trimming left V 2 bases short and J 3 bases short, with 4 bases between. This CDR3 reads CASSLTEETQYF. The CDR3 DNA follows: TGTGCCAGCAGCTTAACTGAAGAGACCCAGTACTTC.

By proportion, this clonotype is medium-sized. V is TRBV19 and J is TRBJ1-5; maybe TRBD1 (6 bases). CDR3 length equals 16 residues. V was cut by 6 bases and J by 3 bases, with 18 bases left in between. CDR1 and CDR2 (germline): LNHDA, SQIVND (reference sequence). CDR3 sequence reads: CASRGLRTVANQPQHF. As DNA, the CDR3 is TGTGCCAGTAGAGGCCTCCGGACAGTAGCCAATCAGCCCCAGCATTTT. The entire variable domain, with the rest obtained from reference TRBV19 and TRBJ1-5, is as follows: DGGITQSPKYLFRKEGQNVTLSCEQNLNHDAMYWYRQDPGQGLRLIYYSQIVNDFQKGDIAEGYSVSREKKESFPLTVTSAQKNPTAFYLCASRGLRTVANQPQHFGDGTRLSIL.

This clonotype is large within its sample. This sequence joins TRBV6-1 and TRBJ2-1, with D possibly TRBD1 on 8 matching bases. Trimming took off 8 bases at V and 4 bases at J, with 15 bases between the two ends. This CDR3 region has 14 residues. Germline lookup yields CDR1 MNHNS and CDR2 SASEGT. Here the CDR3 reads CASSGQGGYNEQFF. The CDR3 bases are TGTGCCAGCTCTGGACAGGGAGGGTACAATGAGCAGTTCTTC.

For this clonotype: Given a much more abundant clone one base away, this may be a read error. The chain links TRBV12-3 or TRBV12-4 to TRBJ2-3; a possible D gene is TRBD1 (6 bases). V lost 1 base to trimming and J lost 4 bases, with 12 bases between them. The length of the CDR3 is 15 residues. Here the CDR3 reads CASSLVMGAADTQYF. CDR3 sequence (DNA): TGTGCCAGCAGTTTAGTCATGGGGGCAGCAGATACGCAGTATTTT.

The chain links TRBV7-9 to TRBJ1-1; D is unclear. This CDR3 is built from 14 residues. Germline CDR1 and CDR2: SEHNR and FQNEAQ (reference sequence). The V gene lost 0 bases and the J gene lost 7 bases, with 12 bases spanning the gap. CDR3 residues: CASSLALGGSEAFF. The DNA of the CDR3 is TGTGCCAGCAGCTTAGCGCTTGGAGGCAGTGAAGCTTTCTTT.

This clonotype is termed large (0.1 to 1%). The J gene is TRBJ2-6, the V gene TRBV13; perhaps TRBD2 as D (6 bases). Germline-derived CDR1 and CDR2 are PRHDT and FYEKMQ (reference sequence). Trimming cost V 7 bases and J 1 base, with 11 bases left between them. The CDR3 spans 15 residues. The CDR3 sequence is CASTSRGSGANVLTF. For the CDR3, the DNA is TGTGCCAGCACCTCCCGGGGGTCTGGGGCCAACGTCCTGACTTTC.

A single count supports this clonotype. This rearrangement joins TRBV12-1 to TRBJ1-2; TRBD1 is the table's D call and was not checked against the DNA. TRBV12-1 is termed a pseudogene. This CDR3 spans 16 amino acids. CDR3 coding DNA: TGTGCCAGCAGCTTTGAGGGGACAGGGGAGGGCTATGGCTACACCTTC. Protein sequence: CASSFEGTGEGYGYTF.

The gene calls are TRBV6-2 or TRBV6-3 and TRBJ2-5; D is uncertain. Germline CDR1 is MNHEY and CDR2 is SVGEGT. Between the trimmed V and J ends, which lost 7 bases and 1 base, there was a span of 10 bases. The CDR3 runs to 13 residues. CDR3 region: CASNKEVQETQYF. CDR3 coding DNA: TGTGCCAGCAACAAAGAGGTCCAAGAGACCCAGTACTTC.

This clonotype is medium-sized in the sample. The CDR3, as DNA: TGTGCCAGTTCCGGGGCAGATTACGACACTGAAGCTTTCTTT. This codes for CASSGADYDTEAFF. The chain has TRBV19 and TRBJ1-1, with a tentative D call TRBD1 (5 bases). Trimming cost V 8 bases and J 3 bases, with 16 bases left between them. Germline assignment: CDR1 LNHDA and CDR2 SQIVND (reference sequence). The CDR3 loop spans 14 amino acids.

The chain has TRBV5-1 and TRBJ1-6; 9 nucleotides align to TRBD1. Losses at the gene ends were 1 base for V and 10 bases for J; bases not matched to a gene: 6. CDR3 length: 15 residues. CDR1 SGHRS and CDR2 YFSETQ come from the germline V gene. This chain's CDR3 is CASSLTGGAGSPLHF. CDR3 coding DNA: TGCGCCAGCAGCTTGACAGGGGGCGCAGGGTCACCCCTCCACTTT.

This clonotype is categorized as medium-sized. The chain uses TRBV12-3 or TRBV12-4 and TRBJ1-6; tentative D call: TRBD1 (5 bases). V was shortened by 6 bases and J by 8 bases, with 8 bases between the two germline ends. The CDR3 sequence is 12 residues long. The CDR3 loop is CASSSGYSPLHF. The DNA of the CDR3 is TGTGCCAGCAGCTCAGGGTATTCACCCCTCCACTTT.

In its sample, this clonotype was seen once. The chain combines TRBV6-1 with TRBJ1-2, with D possibly matching TRBD1 (6 bases). V gave up 5 bases and J gave up 3 bases, with 10 bases separating them. The CDR3 covers 13 residues. Germline CDR1 and CDR2: MNHNS and SASEGT. This CDR3 reads CASSSAGDYGYTF. The DNA for the CDR3 is TGTGCCAGCAGTTCGGCAGGGGACTATGGCTACACCTTC.

This clonotype is classed as large. The gene calls are TRBV19 and TRBJ2-1; D call uncertain. This CDR3 contains 12 residues. Germline lookup yields CDR1 LNHDA and CDR2 SQIVND (reference sequence). V was cut by 3 bases and J by 4 bases, with 4 bases left in between. CDR3 loop: CASSIGYNEQFF. The CDR3 nucleotides are TGTGCCAGTAGTATCGGGTACAATGAGCAGTTCTTC.

This clonotype is labeled as large. The chain recombines TRBV6-1 with TRBJ2-3; D perhaps matches TRBD2 (5 bases). The CDR3 contains 14 residues. Germline V lookup: CDR1 MNHNS, CDR2 SASEGT. V was pared by 1 base and J by 5 bases, with 10 bases between. CDR3: CASSEGAGVDTQYF. The CDR3 nucleotides read TGTGCCAGCAGTGAAGGGGCCGGGGTAGATACGCAGTATTTT.

By share of the sample, this clonotype is medium-sized. V is TRBV18 and J is TRBJ2-3, with D tentatively TRBD2 (6 bases). Germline V gene sequence: CDR1 KGHSH, CDR2 LQKENI. The V end lost 1 base, the J end lost 4 bases, and 9 bases lay between the germline ends. CDR3 length: 14 residues. CDR3 coding DNA: TGTGCCAGCTCACCACGGGGGGTCCCAGATACGCAGTATTTT. Translation: CASSPRGVPDTQYF.

V is TRBV28 and J is TRBJ2-3; D might be TRBD1 (5 bases). CDR3 length: 12 amino acids. The V end lost 7 bases, the J end lost 4 bases, and 9 bases lay between the germline ends. Germline loops: CDR1 MDHEN, CDR2 SYDVKM. The CDR3 protein is CASTLGADTQYF. CDR3 sequence (DNA): TGTGCCAGCACCCTAGGGGCAGATACGCAGTATTTT.

V usage is TRBV12-3 or TRBV12-4 and J usage is TRBJ2-4, with unresolved D. V was clipped by 0 bases and J by 7 bases, with 4 bases between them. The CDR3 runs 12 residues. In DNA, the CDR3 is TGTGCCAGCAGTTTAGCAGGGAACATTCAGTACTTC. Translation gives CASSLAGNIQYF.

In its sample, this clonotype ranks as medium-sized. The chain has TRBV12-3 or TRBV12-4 and TRBJ1-2; D might be TRBD1 (6 bases). Trimming cost V 8 bases and J 6 bases, with 16 bases left between them. The CDR3 contains 13 residues. DNA for the CDR3: TGTGCCAGCTTCTTATTGGGGGCGAATGGCTACACCTTC. It codes for CASFLLGANGYTF.

By share of the sample, this clonotype is large (0.1 to 1%). The chain employs TRBV30 and TRBJ1-2; D may be TRBD1 (5 bases). V was shortened by 2 bases and J by 4 bases, with 11 bases between the two germline ends. This CDR3 comprises 13 residues. CDR1 and CDR2 from the germline V gene are GTSNPN and SVGIG (reference sequence). In nucleotides, the CDR3 is TGTGCCTGGAGTAGAGACAGACCCTATGGCTACACCTTC. Encoded protein: CAWSRDRPYGYTF.

As for this clonotype: A clone one base away is much larger, so this may be a read error. The V and J genes are TRBV19 and TRBJ2-1; D remains unclear. Germline CDR1 and CDR2: LNHDA and SQIVND (reference sequence). The CDR3 consists of 14 residues. Trimming cost V 6 bases and J 0 bases, with 9 bases left between them. In DNA form, the CDR3 reads TGTGCCAGTAGCACAACCCGCTCCTACAATGAGCAGTTCTTC. This encodes CASSTTRSYNEQFF.

This clonotype is large (0.1 to 1%) within its sample. J is TRBJ2-3 and V is TRBV30, with D uncertain. Trimming removed 2 bases at V and 0 bases at J, with 12 bases between. CDR3 length: 15 residues. Per germline, CDR1 GTSNPN and CDR2 SVGIG (reference sequence). CDR3 protein: CAWSNERTSTDTQYF. CDR3 coding DNA: TGTGCCTGGAGTAACGAGCGCACTAGCACAGATACGCAGTATTTT.

By sample fraction, this clonotype is large. The J gene is TRBJ2-5, the V gene TRBV6-1; D is undetermined. The germline V gene has CDR1 MNHNS and CDR2 SASEGT. This CDR3 contains 15 residues. V dropped 5 bases and J dropped 5 bases, with 18 bases sitting between them. The CDR3 loop reads CASSQIWQEGETQYF. CDR3 bases: TGTGCCAGCAGTCAGATCTGGCAGGAAGGGGAGACCCAGTACTTC.

This clonotype has just a few counts. The V and J genes are TRBV18 and TRBJ1-1, with unresolved D. The CDR3 sequence is 13 residues long. The germline V and J ends were trimmed by 6 bases and 1 base, with 9 bases remaining between them. Germline lookup yields CDR1 KGHSH and CDR2 LQKENI. This CDR3 is CASSGRANTEAFF. In nucleotides, the CDR3 is TGTGCCAGCTCGGGAAGGGCGAACACTGAAGCTTTCTTT.

The V gene is TRBV20-1, the J gene TRBJ1-2; TRBD1 matches 7 bases. V lost 6 bases to trimming and J lost 4 bases; unmatched junction nucleotides: 14. Germline assignment: CDR1 DFQATT and CDR2 SNEGSKA (reference sequence). The CDR3 is made up of 15 amino acids. CDR3 residues: CSAITGARLAYGYTF. Here the CDR3 DNA reads TGCAGTGCCATAACAGGGGCGAGATTAGCCTATGGCTACACCTTC.

V usage is TRBV6-6 and J usage is TRBJ2-1; D tentatively reads TRBD1 or TRBD2 (7 bases each). This CDR3 has 16 residues. Germline CDR1 and CDR2: MNHNY and SVGAGI (reference sequence). V dropped 5 bases and J dropped 9 bases, with 23 bases sitting between them. CDR3 nucleotides: TGTGCCAGCAGTCTAGGGGAGGGGGCGACGGGACTTGAGCAGTTCTTC. It encodes CASSLGEGATGLEQFF.

A word on this clonotype: It is unclear where the CDR3 begins or ends on the DNA, so no DNA is shown, and the CDR3 is as TCRdb lists it. This chain links TRBV29-1 with TRBJ2-5; the DNA was not used to check the table's D call, TRBD2. CDR1 and CDR2 from the germline V gene are SQVTM and ANQGSEA. The length of the CDR3 is 20 amino acids, counting both ends. CDR3: CSVASGSGYGYTFGSGTEYF.

The V and J genes are TRBV28 and TRBJ1-5; D is uncertain. This CDR3 is 14 amino acids long. Trimming removed 2 bases at V and 10 bases at J, with 15 bases between. Germline V gene data show CDR1 as MDHEN and CDR2 as SYDVKM. The CDR3 spells CASSLNTHYNPQHF. DNA for the CDR3: TGTGCCAGCAGTTTAAACACCCACTACAATCCCCAGCATTTT.